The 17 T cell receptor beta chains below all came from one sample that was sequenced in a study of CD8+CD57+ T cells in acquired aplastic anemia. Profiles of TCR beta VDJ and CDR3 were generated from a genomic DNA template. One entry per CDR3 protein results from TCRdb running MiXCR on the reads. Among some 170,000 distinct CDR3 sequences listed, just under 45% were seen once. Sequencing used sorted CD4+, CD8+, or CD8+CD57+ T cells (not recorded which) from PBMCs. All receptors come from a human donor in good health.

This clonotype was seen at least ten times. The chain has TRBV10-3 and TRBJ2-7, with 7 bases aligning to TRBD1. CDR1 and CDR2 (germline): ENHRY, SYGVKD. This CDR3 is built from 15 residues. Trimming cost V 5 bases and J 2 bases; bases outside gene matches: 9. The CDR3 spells CAISSAGTAAYEQYF. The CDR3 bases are TGTGCCATCAGTTCCGCCGGGACAGCAGCCTACGAGCAGTACTTC.

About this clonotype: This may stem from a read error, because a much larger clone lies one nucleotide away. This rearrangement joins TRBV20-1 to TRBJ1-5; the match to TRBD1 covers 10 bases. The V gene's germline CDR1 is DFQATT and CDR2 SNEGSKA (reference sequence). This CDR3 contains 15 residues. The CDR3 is CSAGTGEFSNQPRHF. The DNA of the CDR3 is TGCAGTGCCGGGACAGGGGAGTTTAGCAATCAGCCCCGGCATTTT.

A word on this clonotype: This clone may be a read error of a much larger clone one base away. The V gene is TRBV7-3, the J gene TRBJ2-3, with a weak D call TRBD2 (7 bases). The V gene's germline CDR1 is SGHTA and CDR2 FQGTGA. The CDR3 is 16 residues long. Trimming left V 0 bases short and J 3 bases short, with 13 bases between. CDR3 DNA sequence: TGTGCCAGCAGCTTAACCGGACGGGGGGCAACAGATACGCAGTATTTT. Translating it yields CASSLTGRGATDTQYF.

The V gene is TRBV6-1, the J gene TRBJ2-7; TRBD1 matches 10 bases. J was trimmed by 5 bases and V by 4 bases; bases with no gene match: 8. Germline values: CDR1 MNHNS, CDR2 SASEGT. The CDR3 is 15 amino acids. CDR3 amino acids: CASSVGQGVHHEQYF. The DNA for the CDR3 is TGTGCCAGCAGTGTCGGACAGGGGGTCCACCACGAGCAGTACTTC.

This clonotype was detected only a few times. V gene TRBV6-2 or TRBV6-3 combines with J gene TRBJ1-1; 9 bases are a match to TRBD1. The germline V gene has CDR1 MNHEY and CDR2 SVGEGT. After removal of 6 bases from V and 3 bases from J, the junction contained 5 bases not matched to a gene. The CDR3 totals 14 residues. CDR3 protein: CASSRTGVDTEAFF. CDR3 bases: TGTGCCAGCAGCCGGACAGGGGTGGACACTGAAGCTTTCTTT.

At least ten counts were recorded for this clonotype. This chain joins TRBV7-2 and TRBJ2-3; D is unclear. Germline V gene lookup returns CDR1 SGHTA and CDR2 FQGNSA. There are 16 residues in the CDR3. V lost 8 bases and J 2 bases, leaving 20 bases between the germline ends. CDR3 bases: TGTGCCAGCGGCCAGGCCCCGTCCATGGTCACAGATACGCAGTATTTT. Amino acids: CASGQAPSMVTDTQYF.

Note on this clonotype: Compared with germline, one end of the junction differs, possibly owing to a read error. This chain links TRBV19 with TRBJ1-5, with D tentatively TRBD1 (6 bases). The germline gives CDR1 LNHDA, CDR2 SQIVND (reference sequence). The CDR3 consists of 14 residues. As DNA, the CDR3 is TGTGCCAGTAGTGGCAGGACAGTAAATCAGCCCCGGCATTTT. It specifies CASSGRTVNQPRHF.

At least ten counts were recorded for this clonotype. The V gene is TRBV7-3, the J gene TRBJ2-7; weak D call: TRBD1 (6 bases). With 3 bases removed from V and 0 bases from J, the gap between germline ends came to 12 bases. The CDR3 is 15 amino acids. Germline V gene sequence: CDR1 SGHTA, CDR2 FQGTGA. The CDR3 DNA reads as TGTGCCAGCAGCTTGATGGCAGGGGTCTCCTACGAGCAGTACTTC. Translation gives CASSLMAGVSYEQYF.

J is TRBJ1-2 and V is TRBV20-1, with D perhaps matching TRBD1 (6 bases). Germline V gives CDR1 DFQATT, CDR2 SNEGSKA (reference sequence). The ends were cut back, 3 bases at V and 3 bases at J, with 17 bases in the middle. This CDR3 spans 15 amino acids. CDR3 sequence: CSASPGQKQHYGYTF. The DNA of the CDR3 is TGCAGTGCTAGCCCCGGACAGAAGCAACACTATGGCTACACCTTC.

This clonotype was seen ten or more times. CDR3 sequence (DNA): TGCAGTGGTGATAGCGGGAGGCCACAAGAGACCCAGTACTTC. It codes for CSGDSGRPQETQYF. The chain couples TRBV20-1 to TRBJ2-5, with 10 nucleotides matching TRBD2. The CDR3 extends over 14 amino acids. With 7 bases clipped from V and 2 bases from J, the junction kept 7 bases outside the gene matches. The germline V gene encodes CDR1 DFQATT and CDR2 SNEGSKA (reference sequence).

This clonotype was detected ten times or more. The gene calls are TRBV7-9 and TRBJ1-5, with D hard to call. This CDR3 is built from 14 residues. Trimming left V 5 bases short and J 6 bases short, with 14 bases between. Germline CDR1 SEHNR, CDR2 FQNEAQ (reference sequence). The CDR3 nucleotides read TGTGCCAGCAGCCCAAATCCGTGGGGTCAGCCCCAGCATTTT. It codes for CASSPNPWGQPQHF.

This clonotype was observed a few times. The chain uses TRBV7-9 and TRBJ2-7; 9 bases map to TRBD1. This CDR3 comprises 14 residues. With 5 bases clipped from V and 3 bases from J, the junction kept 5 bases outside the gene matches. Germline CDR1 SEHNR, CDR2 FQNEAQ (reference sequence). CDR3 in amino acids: CASSIGTGNYEQYF. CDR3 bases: TGTGCCAGCAGCATCGGGACAGGGAACTACGAGCAGTACTTC.

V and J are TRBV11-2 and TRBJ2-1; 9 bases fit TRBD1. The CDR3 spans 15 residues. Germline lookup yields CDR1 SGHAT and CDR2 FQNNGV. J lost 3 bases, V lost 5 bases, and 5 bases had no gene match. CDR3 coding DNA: TGTGCCAGCAGCCTCGGGACAGGGCACTACAATGAGCAGTTCTTC. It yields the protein CASSLGTGHYNEQFF.

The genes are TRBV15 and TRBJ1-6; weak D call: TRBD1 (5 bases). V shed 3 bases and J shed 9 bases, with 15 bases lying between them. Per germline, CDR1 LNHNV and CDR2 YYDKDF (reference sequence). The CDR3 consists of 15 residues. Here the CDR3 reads CATSRVGPSSSPLHF. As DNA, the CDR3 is TGTGCCACCAGCAGGGTGGGACCTAGCAGTTCACCCCTCCACTTT.

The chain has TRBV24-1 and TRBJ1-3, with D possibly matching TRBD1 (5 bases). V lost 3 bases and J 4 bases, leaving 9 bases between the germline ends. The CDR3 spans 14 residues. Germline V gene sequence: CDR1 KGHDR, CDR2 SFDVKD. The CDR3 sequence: CATSDPGYGNTIYF. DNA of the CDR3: TGTGCCACCAGTGATCCAGGGTACGGAAACACCATATATTTT.

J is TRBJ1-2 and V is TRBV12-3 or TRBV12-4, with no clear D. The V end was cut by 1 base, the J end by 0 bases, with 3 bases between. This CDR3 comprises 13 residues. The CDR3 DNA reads TGTGCCAGCAGTTTAGACACTAACTATGGCTACACCTTC. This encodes CASSLDTNYGYTF.

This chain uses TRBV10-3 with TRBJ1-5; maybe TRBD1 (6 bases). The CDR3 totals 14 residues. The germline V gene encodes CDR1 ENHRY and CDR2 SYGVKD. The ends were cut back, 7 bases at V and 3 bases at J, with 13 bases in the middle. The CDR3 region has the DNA TGTGCCATCAAGGGGGGGGACCCCAATCAGCCCCAGCATTTT. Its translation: CAIKGGDPNQPQHF.